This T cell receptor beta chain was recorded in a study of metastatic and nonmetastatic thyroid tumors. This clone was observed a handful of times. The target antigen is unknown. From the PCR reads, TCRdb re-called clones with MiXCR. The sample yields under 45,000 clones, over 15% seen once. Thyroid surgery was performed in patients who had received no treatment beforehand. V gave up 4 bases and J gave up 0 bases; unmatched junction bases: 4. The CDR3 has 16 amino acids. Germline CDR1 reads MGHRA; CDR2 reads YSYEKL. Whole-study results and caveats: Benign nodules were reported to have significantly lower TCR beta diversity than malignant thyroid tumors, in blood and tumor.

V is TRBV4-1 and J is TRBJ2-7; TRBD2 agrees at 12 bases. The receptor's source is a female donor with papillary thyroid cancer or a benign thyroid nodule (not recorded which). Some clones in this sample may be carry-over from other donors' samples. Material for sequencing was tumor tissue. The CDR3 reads CASSLASGRASYEQYF. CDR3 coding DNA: TGCGCCAGCAGCCTCGCTAGCGGGAGGGCCTCCTACGAGCAGTACTTC.